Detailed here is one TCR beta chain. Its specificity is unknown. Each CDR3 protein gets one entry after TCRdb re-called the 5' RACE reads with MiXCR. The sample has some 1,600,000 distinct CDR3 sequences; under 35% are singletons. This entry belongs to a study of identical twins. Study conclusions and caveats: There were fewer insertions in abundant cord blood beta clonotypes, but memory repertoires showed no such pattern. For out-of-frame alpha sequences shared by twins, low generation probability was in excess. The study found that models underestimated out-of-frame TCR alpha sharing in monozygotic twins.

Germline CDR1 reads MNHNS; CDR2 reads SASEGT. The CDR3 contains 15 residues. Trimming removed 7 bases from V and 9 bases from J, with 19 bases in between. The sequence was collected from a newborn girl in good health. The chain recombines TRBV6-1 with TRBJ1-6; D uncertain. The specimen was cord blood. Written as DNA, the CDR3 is TGTGCCAGCAACCCCGGACGGGGATCGAGTTCACCCCTCCACTTT. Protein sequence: CASNPGRGSSSPLHF.